The clone carrying this T cell receptor beta chain was seen a single time. Its specificity is unknown. This entry comes from a study of T cell responses to AZD1222 COVID-19 vaccine. Study-wide findings and caveats: Researchers report vaccine-associated CD4 TCRs spanning spike, with dominance at 160-218 and 743-854. Reportedly, nearly half the spike-specific TCRs target unmutated variant regions. A mostly white British donor set with more females was recruited, and clonal diversity was possibly underestimated.

Germline V gene data show CDR1 as LNHNV and CDR2 as YYDKDF (reference sequence). V was clipped by 1 base and J by 8 bases, with 17 bases between them. The CDR3 has 15 residues. TCRdb's table, derived via immunoSEQ multiplex PCR, lists solely in-frame clones and lacks some. The repertoire holds some 120,000 clones, with roughly 86% as singletons. The specimen was peripheral blood, collected 28 days after the second AZD1222 dose. This receptor was identified in an adult who received the AZD1222 COVID-19 vaccine. This chain links TRBV15 with TRBJ1-2, with a tentative D call TRBD1 (5 bases). The CDR3 coding sequence is TGTGCCACCAGCAGAGTTGGCGGGGGTGACGCCGGCTACACCTTC. This codes for CATSRVGGGDAGYTF.